This TCR beta chain came from a study of T-cell reconstitution after alpha-beta-depleted transplantation in children. Germline CDR1 MNHEY, CDR2 SVGAGI. Trimming removed 2 bases from V and 4 bases from J; junction bases left unmatched: 11. This CDR3 comprises 18 residues. This clonotype was detected only a few times. No antigen is known for it. Study observations and caveats: A year post-transplant, T-cell counts and diversity derived mostly from newly produced T cells.

Preparation of the TCRbeta library involved a method that used unique molecular identifiers. Via MiXCR, TCRdb re-called the PCR reads, giving one row per CDR3 protein. There are a few hundred thousand distinct CDR3 sequences in the sample; about a sixth occur only once, and over 25% lies in the top ten. The TCR sequence derives from a boy under two years old who had a stem cell transplant for Wiskott-Aldrich syndrome, so the T cells may come from the graft donor. The chain links TRBV6-5 to TRBJ2-1; 10 nucleotides agree with TRBD2. The material was PBMCs, mostly from graft donor cells, obtained 360 days after TCRalphabeta/CD19-depleted stem cell transplant. For the CDR3, the DNA is TGTGCCAGCAGTTACGTTGGACTAGCGGCTCTAATTTACAATGAGCAGTTCTTC. Its protein product is CASSYVGLAALIYNEQFF.